This is a list of T cell receptor beta chains from one sample in a study of beta chain features in type 1 diabetes. Some clones are missing from TCRdb's copy, which holds only in-frame ones; the method was immunoSEQ multiplex PCR. This table has a few hundred thousand clones, around 13% appearing once. Source material: naive CD4+ T cells from blood. These receptors were taken from a woman under 30 with type 1 diabetes. Each CDR3 is given with its conserved first and last residue. D genes are given only for firm matches.

V gene	CDR3 length	D gene	CDR3 protein
TRBV4-1	16	.	CASRGAGPLSNYGYTF
TRBV7-2	15	TRBD1	CASSLANRGGTEAFF
TRBV28	12	.	CASTGKYYEQYF
TRBV27	14	.	CASSLGVPNYGYTF
TRBV4-1	15	.	CASRPDYLNYNEQFF
TRBV7-2	15	TRBD2	CASSLLAGGSETQYF
TRBV4-3	16	.	CASSQEGGPLMYEQYF
TRBV30	18	.	CAWSAPGGGLINTGELFF
TRBV7-2	12	.	CASNVLQGGYTF
TRBV7-2	16	.	CASSPLWTTLSYEQYF
TRBV28	16	.	CASSYPGTTGANVLTF
TRBV18	17	.	CASSPPGLRMMNTEAFF
TRBV14	14	.	CASSQAAGPMDYTF